This T cell receptor beta chain was sequenced during a study of blood T cell repertoires in COVID-19 (TCRdb year 2020). As for the study more broadly: Collaborator samples came from the United States, Italy and Spain and covered acute and convalescent phases of COVID-19. The prospective study material was composed of cDNA or gDNA derived from T cells, B-cell-depleted T cells, or PBMCs. Where available, HLA class I and class II types were obtained from metadata supplied by the sample provider rather than from assay-based typing. Samples came from the ongoing ImmuneRACE study (first 160 participants) plus 1,254 subjects from 6 global collaborators. The dataset comprised deeply sampled blood TCRbeta repertoires from subjects exposed to, actively infected with, or recovered from COVID-19. The repertoires were released in a freely available public database meant as a resource for research on the immune response to SARS-CoV-2. Sample metadata almost always included a de-identified subject ID, COVID-19 status, age in years and sex.

Collaborating institutions collected whole blood in K2EDTA tubes following their own protocols. Collaborator samples were shipped for TCRbeta analysis as frozen whole blood, isolated PBMCs, or DNA extracted from either sample type. CDR1 and CDR2 were assigned from the germline V gene as MDHEN and SYDVKM. V is cut by 5 bases and J by 5 bases, and the space between the germline ends is 10 bases. Including cysteine and phenylalanine, the CDR3 has 13 amino acids. Kept here is only the CDR3 DNA, which spans 39 bases and is read in frame from base 1. The immunoSEQ Assay, a bias-controlled multiplex PCR, was used to amplify TCRbeta CDR3 regions from genomic DNA. Per the source publication's procedure: Nucleated cell counts per sample were estimated from amplification of reference gene primers within the assay. To quantify the absolute abundance of each unique TCRbeta CDR3 rearrangement, sequence reads were collapsed and filtered. For each sample, productive Simpson clonality was calculated by taking the square root of Simpson's diversity index across productive rearrangements. Entries here come from immuneACCESS through TCRdb and include only in-frame sequences with V and J called. Some clones fail to appear in such tables; in the studies checked, an unresolved V gene covers under half of the shortfall, and the cause of the remainder is unknown. V, J and clone size reflect that table, while D and trimming were determined from the DNA. The sample table lists about 78,000 clones, around nine tenths of them with a count of one. The top ten constitute about 2.1% of the sample.

Points on this clone: It lacks a known antigen. Base-call qualities are not available, and no considerably larger clone is one nucleotide away.

Here is what the overall study found, with its caveats: The amount of clinical and demographic metadata varied by source and participant and was provided uncurated.

Recombination linked TRBV28 to TRBJ2-1, with a tentative D gene TRBD1 over 5 matching bases. This sequence originates from a woman aged 60-75 years with acute or convalescent COVID-19. Sequenced sample: peripheral blood. The bases are TGTGCCAGCAGTATAAGACAGAACAATGAGCAGTTCTTC. Translated, this gives CASSIRQNNEQFF.